This T cell receptor beta chain was sequenced for a study of T cell responses to AZD1222 COVID-19 vaccine. Points from the study as a whole: It was only 6 or 7 AZD1222 recipients who were seropositive at baseline. Reports indicate that nearly half of spike-specific TCRs are directed at unmutated variant regions. An increase in Spike-specific TCR breadth and depth was observed after two AZD1222 doses.

V trimming: 2 bases; J trimming: 6 bases; junction bases outside the gene matches: 17. Germline V gene data show CDR1 as MGHRA and CDR2 as YSYEKL. This CDR3 has 20 residues. With regard to this clone: As yet, its antigen is unknown.

Assay used: immunoSEQ multiplex PCR; TCRdb lists only in-frame clones, some missing. The sample lists 100,000 to 150,000 clones; over 75% were seen once. The source of this sequence is an adult in good health. This chain links TRBV4-1 with TRBJ2-1, with 12 nucleotides matching TRBD2. The starting material was peripheral blood, obtained on day 0 of AZD1222 vaccination. CDR3 loop: CASSQRVFRTSGERGNEQFF. CDR3 nucleotides: TGCGCCAGCAGCCAAAGAGTTTTTAGGACTAGCGGGGAGAGAGGCAATGAGCAGTTCTTC.